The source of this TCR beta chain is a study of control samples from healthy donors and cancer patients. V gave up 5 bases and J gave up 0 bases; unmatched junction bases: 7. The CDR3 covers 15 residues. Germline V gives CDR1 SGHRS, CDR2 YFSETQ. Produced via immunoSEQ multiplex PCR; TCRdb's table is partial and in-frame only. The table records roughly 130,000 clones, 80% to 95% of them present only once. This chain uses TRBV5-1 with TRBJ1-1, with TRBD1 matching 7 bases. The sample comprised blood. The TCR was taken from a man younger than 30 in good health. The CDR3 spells CASRDPGQMNTEAFF. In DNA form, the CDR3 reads TGCGCCAGCAGAGACCCGGGACAGATGAACACTGAAGCTTTCTTT.